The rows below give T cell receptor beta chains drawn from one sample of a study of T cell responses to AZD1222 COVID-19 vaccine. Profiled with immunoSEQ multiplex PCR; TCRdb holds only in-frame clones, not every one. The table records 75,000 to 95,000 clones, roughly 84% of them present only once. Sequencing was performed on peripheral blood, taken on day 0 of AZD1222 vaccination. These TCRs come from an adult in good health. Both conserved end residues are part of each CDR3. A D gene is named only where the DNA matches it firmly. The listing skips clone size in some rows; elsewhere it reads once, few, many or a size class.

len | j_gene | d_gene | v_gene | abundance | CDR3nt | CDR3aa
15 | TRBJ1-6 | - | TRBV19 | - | TGTGCCAGTAGTATATCGGGGACAACGGGTTCACCCCTCCACTTT | CASSISGTTGSPLHF
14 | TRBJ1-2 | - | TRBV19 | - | TGTGCCAGTAGTAAGGTCGGGGTTGGCTATGGCTACACCTTC | CASSKVGVGYGYTF
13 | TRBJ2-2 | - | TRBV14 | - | TGTGCCAGCAGCCAAGATCTTTCCGGGGAGCTGTTTTTT | CASSQDLSGELFF
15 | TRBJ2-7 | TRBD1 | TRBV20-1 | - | TGCAGTGCTAGTCCCCCCGCCAGGGGGCTGAACGAGCAGTACTTC | CSASPPARGLNEQYF
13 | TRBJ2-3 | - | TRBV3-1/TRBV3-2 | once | TGTGCCAGCAGCCAAGGGGGGTTGGATACGCAGTATTTT | CASSQGGLDTQYF
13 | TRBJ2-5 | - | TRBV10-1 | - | TGCGCCAGCAGTTCTTCACAGGGAGGGACCCAGTACTTC | CASSSSQGGTQYF
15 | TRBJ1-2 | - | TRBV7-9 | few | TGTGCCAGCAGCTCCCTTAGCAGGGGATGGGATGGCTACACCTTC | CASSSLSRGWDGYTF
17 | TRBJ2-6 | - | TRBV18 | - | TGTGCCAGCTCACCGGGACTGCCCCAATCTGGGGCCAACGTCCTGACTTTC | CASSPGLPQSGANVLTF
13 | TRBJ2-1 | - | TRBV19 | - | TGTGCCAGTAGTTCGATCCCAGGCAGTGAGCAGTTCTTC | CASSSIPGSEQFF
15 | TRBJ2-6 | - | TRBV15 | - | TGTGCCACCAGCAGGCGGGGCTCTGGGGCCAACGTCCTGACTTTC | CATSRRGSGANVLTF
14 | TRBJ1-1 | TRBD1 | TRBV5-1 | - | TGCGCCAGCAGCAGCGGGACAGGGGGCACTGAAGCTTTCTTT | CASSSGTGGTEAFF
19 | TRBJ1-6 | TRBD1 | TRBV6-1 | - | TGTGCCAGCAGTGGCCCAAAACAGGGGTATCTAGAAGGGCAATCACCCCTCCACTTT | CASSGPKQGYLEGQSPLHF
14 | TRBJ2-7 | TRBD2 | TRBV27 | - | TGTGCCAGCAGTTCACCCGGACTAGCGGGTGAGCAGTACTTC | CASSSPGLAGEQYF
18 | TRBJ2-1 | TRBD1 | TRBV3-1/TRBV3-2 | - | TGTGCCAGCAGCCAAGCAGAACCGGGACAGGGGACCTACAATGAGCAGTTCTTC | CASSQAEPGQGTYNEQFF
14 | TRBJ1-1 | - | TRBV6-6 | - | TGTGCCAGCAGTTACGACAGCTGGAACACTGAAGCTTTCTTT | CASSYDSWNTEAFF
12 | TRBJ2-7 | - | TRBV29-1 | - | TGCAGCGTTCGGCAGGGTTGGTACGAGCAGTACTTC | CSVRQGWYEQYF
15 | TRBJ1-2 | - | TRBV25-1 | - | TGTGCCAGCAGTGACCATGGGGTGCAGCTCTATGGCTACACCTTC | CASSDHGVQLYGYTF
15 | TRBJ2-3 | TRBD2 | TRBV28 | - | TGTGCCAGCAGCGGGGGGGCAGCACGCACAGATACGCAGTATTTT | CASSGGAARTDTQYF
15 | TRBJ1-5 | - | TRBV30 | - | TGTGCCTGGAATCGAGAAGGGGAGAGCAATCAGCCCCAGCATTTT | CAWNREGESNQPQHF
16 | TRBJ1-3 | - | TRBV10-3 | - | TGTGCCATCAGTGATCCTGGGACGGTCTCTGGAAACACCATATATTTT | CAISDPGTVSGNTIYF
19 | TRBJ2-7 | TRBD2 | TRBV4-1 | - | TGCGCCAGCAGCCAAGGGGGACTAGCGGGAGGGCCCACTCTGGGGGAGCAGTACTTC | CASSQGGLAGGPTLGEQYF
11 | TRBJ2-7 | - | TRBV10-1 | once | TGCGCCAGCAGTCCTGGCTACGAGCAGTACTTC | CASSPGYEQYF
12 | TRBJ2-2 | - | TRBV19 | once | TGTGCCAGTAGCCCTGACCACGGGGAGCTGTTTTTT | CASSPDHGELFF
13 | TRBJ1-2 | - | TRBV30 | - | TGTGCCTCCGACGCGGGGGAGGACTATGGCTACACCTTC | CASDAGEDYGYTF
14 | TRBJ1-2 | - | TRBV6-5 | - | TGTGCCAGCAGTTACGACGGGACTGACTATGGCTACACCTTC | CASSYDGTDYGYTF
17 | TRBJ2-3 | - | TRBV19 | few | TGTGCCAGTAGTGAGTCCGGGACACCTAAGGGCACAGATACGCAGTATTTT | CASSESGTPKGTDTQYF
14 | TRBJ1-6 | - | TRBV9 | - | TGTGCCAGCAGCTCGGGACCTACTAATTCACCCCTCCACTTT | CASSSGPTNSPLHF
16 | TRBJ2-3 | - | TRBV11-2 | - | TGTGCCAGCAGCTTAGATATGGGGGCTATCACAGATACGCAGTATTTT | CASSLDMGAITDTQYF
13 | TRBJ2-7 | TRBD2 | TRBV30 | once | TGTGCCTGGAGTTCTAGCGGCCTTGACGAGCAGTACTTC | CAWSSSGLDEQYF
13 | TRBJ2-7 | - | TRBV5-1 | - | TGCGCCAGCAGCTTGGGGTTGGGTTACGAGCAGTACTTC | CASSLGLGYEQYF
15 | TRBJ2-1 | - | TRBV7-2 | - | TGTGCCAGCAGCCTGAGGAGGGGATTAGTAAATGAGCAGTTCTTC | CASSLRRGLVNEQFF
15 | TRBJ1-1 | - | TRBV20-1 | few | TGCAGTGCTAGTAGGGCAGGTGTCATGAACACTGAAGCTTTCTTT | CSASRAGVMNTEAFF
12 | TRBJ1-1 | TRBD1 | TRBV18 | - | TGTGCCAGCTCACCGGGACAGATTGAAGCTTTCTTT | CASSPGQIEAFF
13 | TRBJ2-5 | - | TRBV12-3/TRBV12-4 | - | TGTGCCAGCAGTTTACCAGGGAAAAAGACCCAGTACTTC | CASSLPGKKTQYF
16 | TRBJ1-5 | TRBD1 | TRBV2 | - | TGTGCCAGCAGTGCTCAGGGGGTCTATAGCAATCAGCCCCAGCATTTT | CASSAQGVYSNQPQHF
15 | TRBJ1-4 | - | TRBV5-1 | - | TGCGCCAGCAGCTTGAATATAGGTACTAATGAAAAACTGTTTTTT | CASSLNIGTNEKLFF
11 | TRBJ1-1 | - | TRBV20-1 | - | TGCAGTGAGACGGGGAACACTGAAGCTTTCTTT | CSETGNTEAFF
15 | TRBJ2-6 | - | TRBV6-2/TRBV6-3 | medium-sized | TGTGCCAGCAGTTACTCGAGCTCTGGGGCCAACGTCCTGACTTTC | CASSYSSSGANVLTF
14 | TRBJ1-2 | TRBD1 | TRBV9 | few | TGTGCCAGCAGCCGGGACAGGGGACCCTATGGCTACACCTTC | CASSRDRGPYGYTF
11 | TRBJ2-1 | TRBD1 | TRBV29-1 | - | TGCAGCGTTTCCGGGACAGGGGGTCGGTTCTTC | CSVSGTGGRFF
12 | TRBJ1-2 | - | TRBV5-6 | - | TGTGCCAGCCGACCGAATAACTATGGCTACACCTTC | CASRPNNYGYTF
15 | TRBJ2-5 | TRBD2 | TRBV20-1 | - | TGCAGTGCTAGTACGGCTAGCGGAATCCAAGAGACCCAGTACTTC | CSASTASGIQETQYF
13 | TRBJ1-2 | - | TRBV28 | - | TGTGCCAGCAGTTCCGTGGTGACCTATGGCTACACCTTC | CASSSVVTYGYTF
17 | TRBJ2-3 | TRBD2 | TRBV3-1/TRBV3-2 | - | TGTGCCAGCAGCCACCTCCTAGCGGGGTCCCGCAAGAATACGCAGTATTTT | CASSHLLAGSRKNTQYF
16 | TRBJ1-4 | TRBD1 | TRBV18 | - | TGTGCCAGCTCCCCTATTCCGACAGGGGAGAATGAAAAACTGTTTTTT | CASSPIPTGENEKLFF
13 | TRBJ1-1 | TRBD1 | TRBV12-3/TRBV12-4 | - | TGTGCCAGCAGATCTCGACAGGGCCCTGAAGCTTTCTTT | CASRSRQGPEAFF
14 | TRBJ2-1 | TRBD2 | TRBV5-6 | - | TGTGCCAGCAACACGGGGGGGTCCTACAATGAGCAGTTCTTC | CASNTGGSYNEQFF
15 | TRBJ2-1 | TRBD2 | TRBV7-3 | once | TGTGCCAGCAGCTCTCTAGCGGGAGGGGCGAATGAGCAGTTCTTC | CASSSLAGGANEQFF
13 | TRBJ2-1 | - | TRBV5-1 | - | TGCGCCAGCTGCCTACTGGACGACAATGAGCAGTTCTTC | CASCLLDDNEQFF
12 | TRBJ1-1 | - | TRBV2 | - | TGTGCCAGCAGCTCACAGGGAACTGAAGCTTTCTTT | CASSSQGTEAFF
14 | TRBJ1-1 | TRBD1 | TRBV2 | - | TGTGCCAGCAGCCGGACAGGCATGAACACTGAAGCTTTCTTT | CASSRTGMNTEAFF
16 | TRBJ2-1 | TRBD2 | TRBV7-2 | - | TGTGCCAGCAGCCCCGGGGGACTAGCGGGGTTTAATGAGCAGTTCTTC | CASSPGGLAGFNEQFF